The clone carrying this T cell receptor beta chain was counted a few times. What it recognizes is unknown. This entry comes from a study of blood T cells in healthy people across ages. Together with a sample-barcoded 5' primer, a J-beta primer mix was included in a second PCR lasting about 7 to 11 cycles. TCRdb called the 5' RACE reads again in MiXCR, with one record for every CDR3 protein. The sample holds about 970,000 distinct CDR3 sequences, just over 50% seen once. The CDR3 contains 16 residues. The ends lost 3 bases at V and 3 bases at J; junction bases unmatched: 8. CDR1 LGHNA and CDR2 YNFKEQ come from the germline V gene. Regarding the study as a whole: Aged donors had fewer naive CD4+ cells and lower diversity than long-lived donors.

The sequence derives from a woman aged 55-69 years in good health. Sequencing was performed on blood. The genes are TRBV4-2 and TRBJ2-4, with 7 positions matching TRBD1. The CDR3 protein is CASSHPARGLKNIQYF. The CDR3 DNA sequence: TGTGCCAGCAGCCACCCCGCAAGGGGGCTCAAAAACATTCAGTACTTC.